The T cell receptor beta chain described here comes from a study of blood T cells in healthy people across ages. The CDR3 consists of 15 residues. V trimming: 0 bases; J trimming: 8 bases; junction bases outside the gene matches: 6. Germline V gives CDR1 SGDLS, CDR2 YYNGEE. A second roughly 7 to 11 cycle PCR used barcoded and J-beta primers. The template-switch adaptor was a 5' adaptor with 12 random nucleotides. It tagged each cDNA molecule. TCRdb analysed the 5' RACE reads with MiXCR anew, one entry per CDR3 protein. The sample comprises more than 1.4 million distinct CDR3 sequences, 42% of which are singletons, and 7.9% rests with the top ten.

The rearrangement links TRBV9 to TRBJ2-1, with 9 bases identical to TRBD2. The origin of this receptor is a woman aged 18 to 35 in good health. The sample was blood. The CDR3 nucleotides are TGTGCCAGCAGCGTAGGGGGCGGGAGGGCCGATGAGCAGTTCTTC. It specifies CASSVGGGRADEQFF.